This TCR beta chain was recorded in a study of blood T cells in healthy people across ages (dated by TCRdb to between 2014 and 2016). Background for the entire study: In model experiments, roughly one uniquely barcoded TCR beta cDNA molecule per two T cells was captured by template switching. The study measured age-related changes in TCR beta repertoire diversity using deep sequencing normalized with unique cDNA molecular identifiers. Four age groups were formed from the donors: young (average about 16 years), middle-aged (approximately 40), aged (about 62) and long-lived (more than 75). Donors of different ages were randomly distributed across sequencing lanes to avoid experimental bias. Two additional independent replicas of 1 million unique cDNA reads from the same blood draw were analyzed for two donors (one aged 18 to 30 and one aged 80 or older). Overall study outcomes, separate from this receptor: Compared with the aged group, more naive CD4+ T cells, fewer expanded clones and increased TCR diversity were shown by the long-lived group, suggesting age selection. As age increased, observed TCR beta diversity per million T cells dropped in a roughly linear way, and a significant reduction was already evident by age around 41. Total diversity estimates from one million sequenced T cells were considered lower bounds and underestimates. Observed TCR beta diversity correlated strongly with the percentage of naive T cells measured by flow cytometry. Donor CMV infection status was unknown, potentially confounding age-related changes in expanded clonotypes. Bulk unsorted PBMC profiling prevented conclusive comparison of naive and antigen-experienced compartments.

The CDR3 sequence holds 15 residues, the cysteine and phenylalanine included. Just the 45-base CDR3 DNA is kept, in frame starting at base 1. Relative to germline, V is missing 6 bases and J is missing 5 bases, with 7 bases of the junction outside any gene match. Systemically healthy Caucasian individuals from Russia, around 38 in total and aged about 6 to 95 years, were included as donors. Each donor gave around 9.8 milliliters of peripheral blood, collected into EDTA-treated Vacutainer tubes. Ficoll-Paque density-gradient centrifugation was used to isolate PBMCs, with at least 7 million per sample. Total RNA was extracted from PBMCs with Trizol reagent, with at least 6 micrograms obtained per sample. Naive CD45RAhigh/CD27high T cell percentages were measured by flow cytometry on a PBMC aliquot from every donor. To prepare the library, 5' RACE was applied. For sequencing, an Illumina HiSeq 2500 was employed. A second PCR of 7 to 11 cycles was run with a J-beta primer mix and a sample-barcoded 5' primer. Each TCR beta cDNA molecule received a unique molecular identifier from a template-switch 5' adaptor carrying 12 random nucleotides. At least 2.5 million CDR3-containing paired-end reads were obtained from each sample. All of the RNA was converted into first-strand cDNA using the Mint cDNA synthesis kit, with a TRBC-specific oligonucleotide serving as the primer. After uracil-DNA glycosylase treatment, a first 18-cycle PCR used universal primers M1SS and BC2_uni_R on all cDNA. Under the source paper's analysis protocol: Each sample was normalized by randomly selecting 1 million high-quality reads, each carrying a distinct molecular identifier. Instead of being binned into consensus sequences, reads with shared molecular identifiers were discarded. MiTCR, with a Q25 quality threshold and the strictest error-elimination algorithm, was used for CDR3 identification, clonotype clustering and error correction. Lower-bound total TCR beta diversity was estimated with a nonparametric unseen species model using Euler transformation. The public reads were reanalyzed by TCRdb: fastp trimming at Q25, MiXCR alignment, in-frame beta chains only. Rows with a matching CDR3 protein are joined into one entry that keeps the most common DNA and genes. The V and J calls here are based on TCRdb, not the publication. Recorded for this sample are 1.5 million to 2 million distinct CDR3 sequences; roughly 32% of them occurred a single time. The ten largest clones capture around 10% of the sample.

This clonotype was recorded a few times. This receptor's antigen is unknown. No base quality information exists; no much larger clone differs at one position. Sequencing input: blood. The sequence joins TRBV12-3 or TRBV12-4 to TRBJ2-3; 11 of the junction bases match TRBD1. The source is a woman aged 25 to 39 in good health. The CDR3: CASSPGQGERDTQYF. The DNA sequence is TGTGCCAGCAGCCCGGGACAGGGGGAAAGAGATACGCAGTATTTT.